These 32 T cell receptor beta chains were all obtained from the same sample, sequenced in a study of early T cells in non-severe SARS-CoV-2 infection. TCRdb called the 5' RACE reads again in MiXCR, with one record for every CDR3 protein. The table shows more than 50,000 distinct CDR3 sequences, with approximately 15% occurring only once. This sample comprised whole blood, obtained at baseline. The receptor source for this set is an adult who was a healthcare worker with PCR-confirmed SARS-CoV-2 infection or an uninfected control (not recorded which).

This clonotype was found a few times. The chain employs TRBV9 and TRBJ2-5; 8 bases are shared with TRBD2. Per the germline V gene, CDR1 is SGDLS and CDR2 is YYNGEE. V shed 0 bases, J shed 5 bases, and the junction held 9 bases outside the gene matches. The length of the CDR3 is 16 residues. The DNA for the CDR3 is TGTGCCAGCAGCGTAGCCGGAACTAGCGGCCTTGAGACCCAGTACTTC. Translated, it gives CASSVAGTSGLETQYF. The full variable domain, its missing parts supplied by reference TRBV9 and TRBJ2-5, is DSGVTQTPKHLITATGQRVTLRCSPRSGDLSVYWYQQSLDQGLQFLIQYYNGEERAKGNILERFSAQQFPDLHSELNLSSLELGDSALYFCASSVAGTSGLETQYFGPGTRLLVL.

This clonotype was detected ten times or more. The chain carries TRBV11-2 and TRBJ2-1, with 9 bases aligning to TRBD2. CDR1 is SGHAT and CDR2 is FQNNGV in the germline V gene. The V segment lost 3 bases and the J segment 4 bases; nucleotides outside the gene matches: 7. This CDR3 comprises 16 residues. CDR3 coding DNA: TGTGCCAGCAGCTTCGGACCGACTAGCGGTTACAATGAGCAGTTCTTC. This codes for CASSFGPTSGYNEQFF. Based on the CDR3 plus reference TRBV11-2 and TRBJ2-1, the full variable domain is EAGVAQSPRYKIIEKRQSVAFWCNPISGHATLYWYQQILGQGPKLLIQFQNNGVVDDSQLPKDRFSAERLKGVDSTLKIQPAKLEDSAVYLCASSFGPTSGYNEQFFGPGTRLTVL.

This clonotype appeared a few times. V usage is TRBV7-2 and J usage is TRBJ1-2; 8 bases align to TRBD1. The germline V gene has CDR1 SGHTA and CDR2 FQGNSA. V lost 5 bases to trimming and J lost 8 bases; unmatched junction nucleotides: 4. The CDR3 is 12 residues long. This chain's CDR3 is CASSLRTGGYTF. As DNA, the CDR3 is TGTGCCAGCAGCCTTCGGACAGGGGGCTACACCTTC.

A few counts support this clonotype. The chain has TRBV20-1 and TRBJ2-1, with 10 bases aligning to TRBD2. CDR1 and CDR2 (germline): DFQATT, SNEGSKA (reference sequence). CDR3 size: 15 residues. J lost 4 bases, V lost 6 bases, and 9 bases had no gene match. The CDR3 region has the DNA TGCAGTGCCTATCGAACTAGCGGGGTGTACAATGAGCAGTTCTTC. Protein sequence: CSAYRTSGVYNEQFF.

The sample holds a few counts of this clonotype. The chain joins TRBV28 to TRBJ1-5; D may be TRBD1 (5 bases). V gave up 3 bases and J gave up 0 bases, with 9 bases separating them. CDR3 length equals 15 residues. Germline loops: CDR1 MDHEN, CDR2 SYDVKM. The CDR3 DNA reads TGTGCCAGCAGTTTTATCCAGGGTAGCAATCAGCCCCAGCATTTT. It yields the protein CASSFIQGSNQPQHF.

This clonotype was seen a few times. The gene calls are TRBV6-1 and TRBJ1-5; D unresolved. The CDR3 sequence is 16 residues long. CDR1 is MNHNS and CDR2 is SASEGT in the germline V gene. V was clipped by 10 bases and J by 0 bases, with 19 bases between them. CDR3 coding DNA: TGTGCCACCTCCGAACTTGGTTACTATAGCAATCAGCCCCAGCATTTT. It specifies CATSELGYYSNQPQHF.

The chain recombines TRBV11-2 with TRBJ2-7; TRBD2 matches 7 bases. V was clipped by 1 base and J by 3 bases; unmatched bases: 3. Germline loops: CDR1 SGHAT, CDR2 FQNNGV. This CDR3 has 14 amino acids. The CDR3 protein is CASSLVASGYEQYF. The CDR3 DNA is TGTGCCAGCAGCTTAGTCGCTAGCGGCTACGAGCAGTACTTC.

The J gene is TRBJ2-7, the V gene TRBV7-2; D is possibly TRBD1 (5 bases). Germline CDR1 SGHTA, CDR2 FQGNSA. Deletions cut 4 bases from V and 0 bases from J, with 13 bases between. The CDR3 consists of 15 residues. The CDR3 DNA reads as TGTGCCAGCAGCTCCAGACAGAGACTCTCCTACGAGCAGTACTTC. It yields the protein CASSSRQRLSYEQYF.

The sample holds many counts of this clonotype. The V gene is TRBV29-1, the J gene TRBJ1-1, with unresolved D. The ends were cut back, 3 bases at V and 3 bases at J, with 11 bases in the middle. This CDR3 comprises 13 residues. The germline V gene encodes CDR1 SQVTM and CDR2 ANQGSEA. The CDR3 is CSVDFPMYTEAFF. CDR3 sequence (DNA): TGCAGCGTTGATTTCCCGATGTACACTGAAGCTTTCTTT.

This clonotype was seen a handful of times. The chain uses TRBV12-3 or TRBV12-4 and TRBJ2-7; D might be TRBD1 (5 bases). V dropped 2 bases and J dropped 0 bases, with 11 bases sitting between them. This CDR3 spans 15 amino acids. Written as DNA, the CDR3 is TGTGCCAGCAGTTTATCAACAGACAGCTCCTACGAGCAGTACTTC. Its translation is CASSLSTDSSYEQYF.

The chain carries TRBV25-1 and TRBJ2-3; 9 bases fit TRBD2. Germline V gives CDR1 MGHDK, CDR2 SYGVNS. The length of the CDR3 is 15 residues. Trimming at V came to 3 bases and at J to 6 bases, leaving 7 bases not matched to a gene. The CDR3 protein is CASSERREGVDTQYF. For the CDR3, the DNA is TGTGCCAGCAGTGAGCGGCGGGAGGGGGTGGATACGCAGTATTTT.

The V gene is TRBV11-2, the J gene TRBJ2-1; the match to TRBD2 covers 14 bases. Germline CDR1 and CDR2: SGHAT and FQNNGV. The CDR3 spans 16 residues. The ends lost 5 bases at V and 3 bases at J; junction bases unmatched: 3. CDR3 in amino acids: CASSRGTSGSYNEQFF. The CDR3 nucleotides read TGTGCCAGCAGCAGGGGGACTAGCGGGAGCTACAATGAGCAGTTCTTC. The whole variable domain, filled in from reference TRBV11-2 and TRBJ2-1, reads EAGVAQSPRYKIIEKRQSVAFWCNPISGHATLYWYQQILGQGPKLLIQFQNNGVVDDSQLPKDRFSAERLKGVDSTLKIQPAKLEDSAVYLCASSRGTSGSYNEQFFGPGTRLTVL.

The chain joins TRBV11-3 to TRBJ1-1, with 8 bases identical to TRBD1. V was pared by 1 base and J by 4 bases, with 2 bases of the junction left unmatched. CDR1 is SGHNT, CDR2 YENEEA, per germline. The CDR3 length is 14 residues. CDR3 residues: CASSLGQGRTEAFF. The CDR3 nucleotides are TGTGCCAGCAGCTTAGGACAGGGGCGCACTGAAGCTTTCTTT.

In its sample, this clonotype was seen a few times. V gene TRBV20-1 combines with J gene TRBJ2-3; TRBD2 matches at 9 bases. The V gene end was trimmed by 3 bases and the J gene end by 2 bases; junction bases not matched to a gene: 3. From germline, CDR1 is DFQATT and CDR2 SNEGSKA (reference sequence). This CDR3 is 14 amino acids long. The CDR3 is CSARLAGNTDTQYF. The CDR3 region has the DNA TGCAGTGCTAGGCTAGCGGGAAACACAGATACGCAGTATTTT.

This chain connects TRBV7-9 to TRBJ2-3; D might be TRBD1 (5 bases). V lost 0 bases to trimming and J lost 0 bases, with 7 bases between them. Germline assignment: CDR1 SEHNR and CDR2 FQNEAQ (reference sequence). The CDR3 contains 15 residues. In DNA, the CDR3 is TGTGCCAGCAGCTTAGCGACAGTCAGCACAGATACGCAGTATTTT. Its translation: CASSLATVSTDTQYF.

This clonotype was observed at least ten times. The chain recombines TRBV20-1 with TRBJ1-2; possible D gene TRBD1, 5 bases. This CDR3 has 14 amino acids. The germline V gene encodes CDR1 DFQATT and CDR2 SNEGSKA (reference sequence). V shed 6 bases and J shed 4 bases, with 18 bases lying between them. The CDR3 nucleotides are TGCAGTGCAACCCCTGAGGGGCTTGTCTATGGCTACACCTTC. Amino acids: CSATPEGLVYGYTF.

DNA of the CDR3: TGCGCCAGCAGCATCGCCGGGACAGGGCAAGAGACCCAGTACTTC. Protein product: CASSIAGTGQETQYF. The chain combines TRBV5-1 with TRBJ2-5; 9 positions agree with TRBD1. Trimming cost V 4 bases and J 2 bases; bases outside gene matches: 6. The CDR3 spans 15 residues. The V gene's germline CDR1 is SGHRS and CDR2 YFSETQ.

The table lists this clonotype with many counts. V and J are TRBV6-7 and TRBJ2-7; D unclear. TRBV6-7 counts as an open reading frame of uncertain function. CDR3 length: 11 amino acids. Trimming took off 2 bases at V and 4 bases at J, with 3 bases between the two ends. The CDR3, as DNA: TGTGCCAGCAGTTACGAGTACGAGCAGTACTTC. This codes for CASSYEYEQYF.

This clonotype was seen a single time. The CDR3, as DNA: TGCGCCAGCAGCTTGGGACCTGGGGACGAGCAGTACTTC. Translated: CASSLGPGDEQYF. The chain carries TRBV5-1 and TRBJ2-7; D unclear. V gave up 0 bases and J gave up 5 bases, with 9 bases separating them. This CDR3 comprises 13 residues. Germline CDR1 reads SGHRS; CDR2 reads YFSETQ. Full variable domain (remainder filled in from reference TRBV5-1 and TRBJ2-7): KAGVTQTPRYLIKTRGQQVTLSCSPISGHRSVSWYQQTPGQGLQFLFEYFSETQRNKGNFPGRFSGRQFSNSRSEMNVSTLELGDSALYLCASSLGPGDEQYFGPGTRLTVT.

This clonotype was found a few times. The CDR3 protein is CASNRDRPFF. CDR3 nucleotides: TGTGCCAGCAACCGGGACAGGCCGTTCTTC. The rearrangement joins TRBV27 to TRBJ2-1; 8 bases fit TRBD1. The CDR3 is 10 amino acids. The junction had 5 bases not matched to a gene; V was cut back by 7 bases and J by 15 bases. From germline, CDR1 is MNHEY and CDR2 SMNVEV (reference sequence).

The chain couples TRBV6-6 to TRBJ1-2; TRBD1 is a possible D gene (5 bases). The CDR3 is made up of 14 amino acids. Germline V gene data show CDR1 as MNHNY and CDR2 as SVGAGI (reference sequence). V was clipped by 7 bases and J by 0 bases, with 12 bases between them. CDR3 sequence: CASTLGDPNYGYTF. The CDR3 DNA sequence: TGTGCCAGCACTCTGGGGGATCCTAACTATGGCTACACCTTC.

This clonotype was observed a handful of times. The CDR3, as DNA: TGTGCCAGCAGCCACCCGTCAAGGCGGGAGTGGCCCTACGAGCAGTACTTC. Protein product: CASSHPSRREWPYEQYF. This chain uses TRBV3-1 with TRBJ2-7; 7 bases map to TRBD2. This CDR3 is 17 amino acids long. The V gene end was trimmed by 3 bases and the J gene end by 2 bases; junction bases not matched to a gene: 13. Germline CDR1 and CDR2: LGHDT and YNNKEL (reference sequence).

The CDR3 region has the DNA TGTGCCAGCAGCTTGGCCTCAGTTATGAACACTGAAGCTTTCTTT. Protein sequence: CASSLASVMNTEAFF. The rearrangement joins TRBV5-4 to TRBJ1-1; D is uncertain. The CDR3 has 15 amino acids. Trimming left V 0 bases short and J 0 bases short, with 9 bases between. Germline values: CDR1 SGHNT, CDR2 YYREEE (reference sequence).

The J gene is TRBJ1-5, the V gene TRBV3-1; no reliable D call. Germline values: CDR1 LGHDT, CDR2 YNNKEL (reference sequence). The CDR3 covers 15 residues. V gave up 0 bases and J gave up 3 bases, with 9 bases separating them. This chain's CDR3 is CASSQDTQPNQPQHF. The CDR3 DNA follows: TGTGCCAGCAGCCAAGATACCCAGCCCAATCAGCCCCAGCATTTT.

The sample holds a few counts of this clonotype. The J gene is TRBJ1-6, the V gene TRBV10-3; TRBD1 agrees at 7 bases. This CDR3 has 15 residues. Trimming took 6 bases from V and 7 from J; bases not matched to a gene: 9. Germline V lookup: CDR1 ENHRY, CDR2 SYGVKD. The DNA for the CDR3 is TGTGCCATCAGGGCCAACCGGGACAGAAATTCACCCCTCCACTTT. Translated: CAIRANRDRNSPLHF.

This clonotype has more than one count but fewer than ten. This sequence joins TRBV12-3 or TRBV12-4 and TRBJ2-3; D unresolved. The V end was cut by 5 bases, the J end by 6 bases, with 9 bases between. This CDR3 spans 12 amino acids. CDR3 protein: CASSRSWDTQYF. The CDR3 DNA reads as TGTGCCAGCAGTCGCAGTTGGGATACGCAGTATTTT.

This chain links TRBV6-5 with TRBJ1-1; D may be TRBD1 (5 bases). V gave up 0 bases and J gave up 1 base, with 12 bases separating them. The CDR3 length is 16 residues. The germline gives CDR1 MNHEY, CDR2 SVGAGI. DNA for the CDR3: TGTGCCAGCAGTTACTCGATCGACCAGGGGAACACTGAAGCTTTCTTT. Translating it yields CASSYSIDQGNTEAFF.

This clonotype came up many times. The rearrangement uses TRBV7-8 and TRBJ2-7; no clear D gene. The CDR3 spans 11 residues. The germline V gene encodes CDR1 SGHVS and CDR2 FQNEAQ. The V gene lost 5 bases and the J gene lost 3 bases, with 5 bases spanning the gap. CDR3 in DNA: TGTGCCAGCAGCGGATACTACGAGCAGTACTTC. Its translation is CASSGYYEQYF.

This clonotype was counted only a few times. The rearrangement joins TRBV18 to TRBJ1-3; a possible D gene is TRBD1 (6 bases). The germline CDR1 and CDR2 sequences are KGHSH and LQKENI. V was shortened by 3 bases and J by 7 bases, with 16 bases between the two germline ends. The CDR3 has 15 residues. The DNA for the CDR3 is TGTGCCAGCTCACCGGGAGATGGGGGGGCCAACACCATATATTTT. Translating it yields CASSPGDGGANTIYF.

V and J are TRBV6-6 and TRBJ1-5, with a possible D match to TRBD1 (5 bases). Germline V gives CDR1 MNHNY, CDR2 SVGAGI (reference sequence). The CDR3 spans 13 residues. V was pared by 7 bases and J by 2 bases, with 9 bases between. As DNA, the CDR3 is TGTGCCAGCATTATGGGGGGCAATCAGCCCCAGCATTTT. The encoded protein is CASIMGGNQPQHF.

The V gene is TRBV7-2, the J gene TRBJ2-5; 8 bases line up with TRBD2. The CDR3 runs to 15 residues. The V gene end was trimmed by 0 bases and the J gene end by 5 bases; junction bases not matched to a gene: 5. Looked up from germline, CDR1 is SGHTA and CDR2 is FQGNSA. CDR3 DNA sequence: TGTGCCAGCAGCTTAGCAGCGGGAGTGATGGAGACCCAGTACTTC. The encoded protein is CASSLAAGVMETQYF.

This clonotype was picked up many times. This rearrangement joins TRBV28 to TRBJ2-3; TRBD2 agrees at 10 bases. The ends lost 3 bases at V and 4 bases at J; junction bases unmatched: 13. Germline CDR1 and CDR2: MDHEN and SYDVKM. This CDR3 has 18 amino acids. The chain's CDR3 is CASSLGLAGDFLADTQYF. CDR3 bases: TGTGCCAGCAGTTTGGGCCTAGCGGGAGATTTCCTCGCAGATACGCAGTATTTT.